This T cell receptor (beta chain) was recovered during a study of human T cells and chemical hapten exposure. A single record per CDR3 protein comes from TCRdb applying MiXCR to the RACE reads. Among tens of thousands of distinct CDR3 sequences listed, around 7% were seen once. The sample holds many counts of this clonotype. The sample's time point: pre-sensitization, week 0. Treatment specified: therapeutic diphenylcyclopropenone sensitization with weekly scalp DPC. Germline CDR1 and CDR2: SGHVS and FQNEAQ. V was shortened by 4 bases and J by 14 bases, with 17 bases between the two germline ends. This CDR3 is 13 amino acids long.

The receptor comes from a woman aged 30 to 39 with alopecia areata. Some clones in this sample may be carry-over from other donors' samples. Specimen: whole blood, collected in connection with sensitization to the hapten diphenylcyclopropenone (DPC). V gene TRBV7-8 combines with J gene TRBJ1-4, with no clear D. CDR3 sequence: CASSSRPPDGLFF. CDR3 nucleotides: TGTGCCAGCAGCTCCCGACCGCCTGACGGCCTGTTTTTT.